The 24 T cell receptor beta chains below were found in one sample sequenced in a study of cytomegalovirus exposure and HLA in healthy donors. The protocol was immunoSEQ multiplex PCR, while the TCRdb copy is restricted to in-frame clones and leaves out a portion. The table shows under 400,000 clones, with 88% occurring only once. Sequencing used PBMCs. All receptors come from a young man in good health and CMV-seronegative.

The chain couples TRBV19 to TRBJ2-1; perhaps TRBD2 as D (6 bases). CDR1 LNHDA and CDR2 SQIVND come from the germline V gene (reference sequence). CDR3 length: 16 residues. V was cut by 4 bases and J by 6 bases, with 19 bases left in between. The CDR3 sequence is CASSNVGGVVVNEQFF. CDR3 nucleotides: TGTGCCAGTAGTAACGTCGGGGGAGTTGTTGTCAATGAGCAGTTCTTC.

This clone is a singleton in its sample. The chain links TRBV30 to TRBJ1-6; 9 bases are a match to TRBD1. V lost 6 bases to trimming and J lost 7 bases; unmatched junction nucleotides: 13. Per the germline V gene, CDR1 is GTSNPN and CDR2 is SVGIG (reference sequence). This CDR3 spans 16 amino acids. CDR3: CACHGGTGKQNSPLHF. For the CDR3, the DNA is TGTGCCTGCCACGGCGGGACAGGGAAGCAAAATTCACCCCTCCACTTT.

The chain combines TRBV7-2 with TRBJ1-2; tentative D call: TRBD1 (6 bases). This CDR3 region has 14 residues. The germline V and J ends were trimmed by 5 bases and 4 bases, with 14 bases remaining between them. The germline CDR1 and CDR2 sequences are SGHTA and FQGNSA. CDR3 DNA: TGTGCCAGCAGCCGGGACACCTTATTCTATGGCTACACCTTC. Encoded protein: CASSRDTLFYGYTF.

CDR3 residues: CASSTGANEKLFF. CDR3 nucleotide sequence: TGTGCCAGTTCGACAGGCGCTAATGAAAAACTGTTTTTT. V is TRBV2 and J is TRBJ1-4; D possibly corresponds to TRBD1 (6 bases). The CDR3 covers 13 residues. The germline V gene encodes CDR1 SNHLY and CDR2 FYNNEI. Trimming pared 9 bases from V and 3 bases from J, leaving 11 bases between.

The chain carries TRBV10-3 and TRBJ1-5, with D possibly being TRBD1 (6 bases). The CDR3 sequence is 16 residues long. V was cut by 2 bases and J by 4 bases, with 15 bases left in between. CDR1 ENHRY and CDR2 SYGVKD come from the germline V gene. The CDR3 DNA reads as TGTGCCATCAGTGAGATTGGGCCAGGGGCAAATCAGCCCCAGCATTTT. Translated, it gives CAISEIGPGANQPQHF.

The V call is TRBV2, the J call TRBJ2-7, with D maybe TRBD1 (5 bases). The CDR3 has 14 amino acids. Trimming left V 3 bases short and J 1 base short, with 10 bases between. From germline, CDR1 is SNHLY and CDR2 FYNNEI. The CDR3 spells CASSEAGISYEQYF. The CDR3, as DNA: TGTGCCAGCAGTGAGGCAGGGATATCCTACGAGCAGTACTTC.

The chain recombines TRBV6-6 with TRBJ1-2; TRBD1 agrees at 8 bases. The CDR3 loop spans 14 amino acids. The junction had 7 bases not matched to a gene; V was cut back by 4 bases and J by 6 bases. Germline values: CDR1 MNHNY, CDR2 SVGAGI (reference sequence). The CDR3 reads CASSFQGASDGYTF. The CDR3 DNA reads TGTGCCAGCAGTTTTCAGGGGGCTTCTGATGGCTACACCTTC.

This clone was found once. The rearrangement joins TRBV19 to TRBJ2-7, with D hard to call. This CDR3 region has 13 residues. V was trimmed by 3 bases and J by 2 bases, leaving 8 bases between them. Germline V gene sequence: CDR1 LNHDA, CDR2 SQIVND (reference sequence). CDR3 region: CASSIGTAYEQYF. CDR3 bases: TGTGCCAGTAGTATCGGCACAGCCTACGAGCAGTACTTC. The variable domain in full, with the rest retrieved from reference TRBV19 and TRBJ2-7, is DGGITQSPKYLFRKEGQNVTLSCEQNLNHDAMYWYRQDPGQGLRLIYYSQIVNDFQKGDIAEGYSVSREKKESFPLTVTSAQKNPTAFYLCASSIGTAYEQYFGPGTRLTVT.

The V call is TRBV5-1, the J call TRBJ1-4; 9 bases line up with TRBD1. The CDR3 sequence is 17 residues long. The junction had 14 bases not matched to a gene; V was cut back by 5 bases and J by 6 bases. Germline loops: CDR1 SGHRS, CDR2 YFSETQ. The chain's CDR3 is CASSRDRGKKSDEKLFF. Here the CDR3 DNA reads TGCGCCAGCAGTAGAGACAGGGGGAAAAAGTCGGATGAAAAACTGTTTTTT.

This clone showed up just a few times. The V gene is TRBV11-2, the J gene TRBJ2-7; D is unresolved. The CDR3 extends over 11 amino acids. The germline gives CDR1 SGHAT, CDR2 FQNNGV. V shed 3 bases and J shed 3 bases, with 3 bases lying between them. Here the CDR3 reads CASSFHYEQYF. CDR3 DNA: TGTGCCAGCAGCTTCCACTACGAGCAGTACTTC.

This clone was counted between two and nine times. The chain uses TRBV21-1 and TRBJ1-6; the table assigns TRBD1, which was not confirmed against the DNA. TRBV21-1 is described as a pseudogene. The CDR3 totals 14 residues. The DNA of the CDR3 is TGTGCCAGCACTCCGGGACAGGGTGATTCACCCCTCCACTTT. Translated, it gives CASTPGQGDSPLHF.

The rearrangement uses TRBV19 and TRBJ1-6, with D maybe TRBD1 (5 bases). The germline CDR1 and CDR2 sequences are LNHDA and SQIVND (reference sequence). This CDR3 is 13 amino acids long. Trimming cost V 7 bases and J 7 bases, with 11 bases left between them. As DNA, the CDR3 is TGTGCCAGTAACCGGGGGGGGAATTCACCCCTCCACTTT. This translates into CASNRGGNSPLHF.

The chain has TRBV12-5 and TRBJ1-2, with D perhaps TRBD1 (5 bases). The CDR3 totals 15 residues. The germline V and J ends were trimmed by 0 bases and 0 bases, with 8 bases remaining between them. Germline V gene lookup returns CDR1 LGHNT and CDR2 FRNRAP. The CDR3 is CASGLVGASNYGYTF. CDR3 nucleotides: TGTGCTAGTGGTTTGGTTGGGGCATCTAACTATGGCTACACCTTC.

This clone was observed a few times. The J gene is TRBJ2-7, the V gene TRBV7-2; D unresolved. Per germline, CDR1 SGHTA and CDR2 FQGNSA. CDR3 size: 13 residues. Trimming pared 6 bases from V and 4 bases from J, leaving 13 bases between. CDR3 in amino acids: CASSRSVLYEQYF. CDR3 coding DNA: TGTGCCAGCAGTCGCTCGGTGTTATACGAGCAGTACTTC.

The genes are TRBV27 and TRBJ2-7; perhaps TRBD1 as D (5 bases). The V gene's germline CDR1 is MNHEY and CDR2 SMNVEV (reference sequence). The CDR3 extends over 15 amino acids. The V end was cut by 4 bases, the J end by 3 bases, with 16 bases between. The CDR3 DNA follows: TGTGCCAGCAGTTCCACAGGCACCCTATACTACGAGCAGTACTTC. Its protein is CASSSTGTLYYEQYF.

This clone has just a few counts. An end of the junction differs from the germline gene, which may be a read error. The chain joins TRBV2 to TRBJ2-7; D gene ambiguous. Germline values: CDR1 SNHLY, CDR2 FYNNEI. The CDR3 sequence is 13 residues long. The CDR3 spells CASREVSLYEQYF. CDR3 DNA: TGTGCCAGCAGGGAAGTATCCCTCTACGAGCAGTACTTC. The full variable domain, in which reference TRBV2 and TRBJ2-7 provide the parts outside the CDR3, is EPEVTQTPSHQVTQMGQEVILRCVPISNHLYFYWYRQILGQKVEFLVSFYNNEISEKSEIFDDQFSVERPDGSNFTLKIRSTKLEDSAMYFCASREVSLYEQYFGPGTRLTVT.

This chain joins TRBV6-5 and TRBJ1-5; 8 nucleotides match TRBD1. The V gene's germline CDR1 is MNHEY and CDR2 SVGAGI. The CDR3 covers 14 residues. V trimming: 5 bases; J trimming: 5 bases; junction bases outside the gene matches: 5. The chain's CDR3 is CASSPDRGDQPQHF. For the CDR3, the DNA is TGTGCCAGCAGTCCCGACAGGGGCGATCAGCCCCAGCATTTT.

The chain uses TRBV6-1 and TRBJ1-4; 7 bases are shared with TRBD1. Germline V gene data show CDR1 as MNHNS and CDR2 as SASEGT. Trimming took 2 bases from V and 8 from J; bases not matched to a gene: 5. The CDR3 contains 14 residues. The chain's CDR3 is CASSEWQGGEKLFF. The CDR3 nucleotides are TGTGCCAGCAGTGAATGGCAGGGGGGAGAAAAACTGTTTTTT.

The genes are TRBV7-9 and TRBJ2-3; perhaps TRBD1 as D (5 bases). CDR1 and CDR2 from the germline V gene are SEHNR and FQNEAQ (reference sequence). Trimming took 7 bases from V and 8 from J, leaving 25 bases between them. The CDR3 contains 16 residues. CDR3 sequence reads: CASTRPLGDDRGTQYF. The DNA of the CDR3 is TGTGCCAGCACGCGACCCCTCGGTGACGATAGGGGTACGCAGTATTTT.

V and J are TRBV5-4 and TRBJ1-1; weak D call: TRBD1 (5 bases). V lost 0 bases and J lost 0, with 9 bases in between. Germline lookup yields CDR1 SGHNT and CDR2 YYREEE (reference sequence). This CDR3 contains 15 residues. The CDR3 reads CASSLDRIMNTEAFF. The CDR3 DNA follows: TGTGCCAGCAGCTTGGACAGGATAATGAACACTGAAGCTTTCTTT.

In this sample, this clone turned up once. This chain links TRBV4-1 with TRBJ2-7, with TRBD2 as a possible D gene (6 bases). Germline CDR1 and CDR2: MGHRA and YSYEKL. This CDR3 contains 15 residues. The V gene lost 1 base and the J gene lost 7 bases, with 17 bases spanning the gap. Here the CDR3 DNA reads TGCGCCAGCAGCCAAGCGGCCGGACTACCTCCGGAGCAGTACTTC. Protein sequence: CASSQAAGLPPEQYF.

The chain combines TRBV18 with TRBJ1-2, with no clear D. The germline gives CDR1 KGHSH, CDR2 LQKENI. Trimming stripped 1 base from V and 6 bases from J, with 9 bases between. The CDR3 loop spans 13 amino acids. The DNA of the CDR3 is TGTGCCAGCTCACCACAGAAGGGAGATGGCTACACCTTC. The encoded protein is CASSPQKGDGYTF.

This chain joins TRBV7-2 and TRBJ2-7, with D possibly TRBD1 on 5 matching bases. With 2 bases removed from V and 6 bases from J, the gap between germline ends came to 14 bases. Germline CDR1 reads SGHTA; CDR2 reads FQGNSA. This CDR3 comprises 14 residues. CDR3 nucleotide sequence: TGTGCCAGCAGCTTAAGGCAGGGTTCGGGCGAGCAGTACTTC. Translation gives CASSLRQGSGEQYF.

CDR3 nucleotides: TGTGCCAGTAGTATATGGGGGGATAATGAAAAACTGTTTTTT. This sequence encodes CASSIWGDNEKLFF. J is TRBJ1-4 and V is TRBV19; the D gene is possibly TRBD1 (5 bases). Per germline, CDR1 LNHDA and CDR2 SQIVND (reference sequence). This CDR3 contains 14 residues. Between the trimmed V and J ends, which lost 2 bases and 4 bases, there was a span of 8 bases. Based on the CDR3 plus reference TRBV19 and TRBJ1-4, the full variable domain is DGGITQSPKYLFRKEGQNVTLSCEQNLNHDAMYWYRQDPGQGLRLIYYSQIVNDFQKGDIAEGYSVSREKKESFPLTVTSAQKNPTAFYLCASSIWGDNEKLFFGSGTQLSVL.